A selection of T cell receptor beta chains follows, all from one sample in a study of beta chain features in type 1 diabetes. Using immunoSEQ multiplex PCR, the repertoire was profiled, and TCRdb retains in-frame clones only, with some absent. The sample consists of 23,000 or so clones, roughly two thirds of them appearing once. Sequenced input: Tregs from blood. These receptors originate from a man aged 18-30 years with type 1 diabetes. Each CDR3 is given with its conserved first and last residue. A D gene is named only where the DNA matches it firmly. Clone size appears in some rows only: once, few, many, or a class for an expanded clone.

clone size	D gene	CDR3 length	J gene	V gene	CDR3 protein	CDR3 DNA
few	-	18	TRBJ2-6	TRBV18	CASSPRESGDAGANVLTF	TGTGCCAGCTCACCACGAGAATCAGGTGACGCTGGGGCCAACGTCCTGACTTTC
once	TRBD1	11	TRBJ2-3	TRBV6-4	CATRQGDTQYF	TGTGCCACAAGACAGGGCGATACGCAGTATTTT
-	-	18	TRBJ1-1	TRBV27	CASRPTSNPGGFRTEAFF	TGTGCCAGCAGGCCTACCTCTAACCCCGGGGGTTTCCGCACTGAAGCTTTCTTT
-	-	15	TRBJ2-2	TRBV6-5	CASSYIRGNTGELFF	TGTGCCAGCAGTTATATCAGGGGAAACACCGGGGAGCTGTTTTTT
-	-	14	TRBJ2-3	TRBV10-1	CASSEFSSTDTQYF	TGCGCCAGCAGTGAGTTTTCAAGCACAGATACGCAGTATTTT
once	TRBD2	15	TRBJ2-1	TRBV28	CASSFERGAINEQFF	TGTGCCAGCAGTTTCGAGCGGGGGGCGATCAATGAGCAGTTCTTC
-	-	15	TRBJ1-5	TRBV2	CASTGPGGGNQPQHF	TGTGCCAGCACCGGCCCGGGGGGAGGCAATCAGCCCCAGCATTTT
-	TRBD1	19	TRBJ2-2	TRBV5-5	CASSSKRPGTARRAGELFF	TGTGCCAGCAGCAGCAAAAGACCCGGGACAGCCCGAAGGGCCGGGGAGCTGTTTTTT
once	TRBD1	16	TRBJ1-5	TRBV5-6	CASSVYTGGSNQPQHF	TGTGCCAGCAGCGTTTACACAGGGGGAAGCAATCAGCCCCAGCATTTT
few	TRBD1	15	TRBJ2-1	TRBV10-3	CAIRQTGVAYNEQFF	TGTGCCATCAGGCAGACAGGGGTGGCCTACAATGAGCAGTTCTTC
once	-	16	TRBJ2-7	TRBV5-6	CASSLPARDSSYEQYF	TGTGCCAGCAGCTTGCCTGCCAGGGACTCCTCCTACGAGCAGTACTTC
medium-sized	-	14	TRBJ2-2	TRBV6-5	CASSPPQGRGELFF	TGTGCCAGCAGCCCACCACAGGGAAGAGGGGAGCTGTTTTTT
-	TRBD1	14	TRBJ2-1	TRBV7-2	CASSLDRVGNEQFF	TGTGCCAGCAGCTTGGACAGGGTCGGCAATGAGCAGTTCTTC
few	-	14	TRBJ2-5	TRBV7-2	CASSFFGREETQYF	TGTGCCAGCAGCTTCTTCGGCAGGGAAGAGACCCAGTACTTC
-	TRBD1	13	TRBJ1-2	TRBV25-1	CASSELTGDGYTF	TGTGCCAGCAGTGAGCTAACAGGGGATGGCTACACCTTC
-	-	15	TRBJ2-7	TRBV19	CASSLVYRNSYEQYF	TGTGCCAGTAGCCTTGTCTACAGGAACTCCTACGAGCAGTACTTC
few	TRBD2	13	TRBJ2-1	TRBV14	CASSRGLAGGIFF	TGTGCCAGCAGCCGTGGACTAGCGGGAGGTATTTTCTTC
-	-	15	TRBJ1-1	TRBV6-1	CASKKGRFMNTEAFF	TGTGCCAGCAAAAAAGGGAGATTTATGAACACTGAAGCTTTCTTT
-	TRBD2	15	TRBJ2-1	TRBV5-1	CASTATSGRGNEQFF	TGCGCCAGCACTGCGACTAGCGGGAGGGGAAATGAGCAGTTCTTC
-	TRBD2	16	TRBJ2-1	TRBV10-3	CAISGTLAGVDNEQFF	TGTGCCATCAGCGGAACACTAGCGGGAGTAGACAATGAGCAGTTCTTC
-	-	11	TRBJ1-2	TRBV28	CASRTGYGYTF	TGTGCCAGCAGGACGGGCTATGGCTACACCTTC
-	-	16	TRBJ2-1	TRBV2	CASLRFARSSYNEQFF	TGTGCCAGCCTACGATTTGCCCGGAGCTCCTACAATGAGCAGTTCTTC
-	TRBD1	17	TRBJ2-2	TRBV19	CASSPNPGQGDTGELFF	TGTGCCAGTAGTCCCAACCCGGGACAGGGGGACACCGGGGAGCTGTTTTTT
-	TRBD2	15	TRBJ2-7	TRBV28	CASSRLGGGSYEQYF	TGTGCCAGCAGTCGCCTGGGGGGGGGCTCCTACGAGCAGTACTTC
-	-	17	TRBJ2-7	TRBV6-1	CASSERGTASLYYEQYF	TGTGCCAGCAGTGAACGGGGGACTGCGTCGTTATACTACGAGCAGTACTTC
few	-	13	TRBJ2-6	TRBV7-9	CASSLQGANVLTF	TGTGCCAGCAGCTTACAGGGCGCCAACGTCCTGACTTTC
-	-	13	TRBJ2-1	TRBV29-1	CSVGRPDLNEQFF	TGCAGCGTTGGCAGGCCTGATTTAAATGAGCAGTTCTTC
-	TRBD1	16	TRBJ1-5	TRBV6-5	CASSLQGARHSQPQHF	TGTGCCAGCAGTTTACAGGGGGCGCGTCATAGTCAGCCCCAGCATTTT
-	-	15	TRBJ2-5	TRBV11-2	CASSVTPGEGETQYF	TGTGCCAGCAGCGTGACCCCAGGGGAGGGAGAGACCCAGTACTTC
-	-	16	TRBJ2-3	TRBV5-4	CASSFNSGPGTDTQYF	TGTGCCAGCAGCTTTAATAGCGGCCCAGGCACAGATACGCAGTATTTT
-	-	16	TRBJ2-1	TRBV4-2	CASSQEGAGARDEQFF	TGTGCCAGCAGCCAAGAAGGGGCAGGGGCTAGGGATGAGCAGTTCTTC